These T cell receptor beta chains were read from a single sample in a study of blood T cell repertoires in COVID-19. TCRdb's table, derived via immunoSEQ multiplex PCR, lists solely in-frame clones and lacks some. The table has about 50,000 clones, around 80% seen once. Material for sequencing was peripheral blood. All receptors come from a man in his fifties or sixties with acute or convalescent COVID-19. Each CDR3 is given with its conserved first and last residue. The D gene is left open where the match is weak. A row's size may be missing; if present it is once, few, many or a size class.

v_gene	abundance	len	j_gene	d_gene	CDR3nt	CDR3aa
TRBV27	-	11	TRBJ1-1	TRBD1	TGTGCCAGCAGTTTGGGGACAGCGGCTTTCTTT	CASSLGTAAFF
TRBV18	-	15	TRBJ2-1	-	TGTGCCAGCTCACCGTTGCCGGGGTTTCGGAATGAGCAGTTCTTC	CASSPLPGFRNEQFF
TRBV12-3/TRBV12-4	-	11	TRBJ1-4	-	TGTGCCAGCAGCCCCAGTGAAAAACTGTTTTTT	CASSPSEKLFF
TRBV2	-	12	TRBJ2-7	-	TGTGCCAGCAACCCAGGGGACTACGAGCAGTACTTC	CASNPGDYEQYF
TRBV6-2/TRBV6-3	-	17	TRBJ1-5	TRBD1	TGTGCCAGCAGTTACCAAACGACAGGGTTTGACAATCAGCCCCAGCATTTT	CASSYQTTGFDNQPQHF
TRBV4-3	-	13	TRBJ1-1	-	TGCGCCAGCAGCCAAGAGAGGCAAACTGAAGCTTTCTTT	CASSQERQTEAFF
TRBV3-1/TRBV3-2	-	19	TRBJ1-2	TRBD1	TGTGCCAGCAGCCCAGCCTCAGGACAGGGGGCCCGACCTAACTATGGCTACACCTTC	CASSPASGQGARPNYGYTF
TRBV4-1	once	16	TRBJ2-4	-	TGCGCCAGCAGCCAAGAAGGCAGGGTCGACAAAAACATTCAGTACTTC	CASSQEGRVDKNIQYF
TRBV7-2	-	14	TRBJ1-6	-	TGTGCCAGCAGCTCCTTTACGGGAGGATCACCCCTCCACTTT	CASSSFTGGSPLHF
TRBV4-3	-	17	TRBJ1-5	TRBD1	TGCGCCAGCAGCCAAGATCCGGGACAGGGGGGCAATCAGCCCCAGCATTTT	CASSQDPGQGGNQPQHF